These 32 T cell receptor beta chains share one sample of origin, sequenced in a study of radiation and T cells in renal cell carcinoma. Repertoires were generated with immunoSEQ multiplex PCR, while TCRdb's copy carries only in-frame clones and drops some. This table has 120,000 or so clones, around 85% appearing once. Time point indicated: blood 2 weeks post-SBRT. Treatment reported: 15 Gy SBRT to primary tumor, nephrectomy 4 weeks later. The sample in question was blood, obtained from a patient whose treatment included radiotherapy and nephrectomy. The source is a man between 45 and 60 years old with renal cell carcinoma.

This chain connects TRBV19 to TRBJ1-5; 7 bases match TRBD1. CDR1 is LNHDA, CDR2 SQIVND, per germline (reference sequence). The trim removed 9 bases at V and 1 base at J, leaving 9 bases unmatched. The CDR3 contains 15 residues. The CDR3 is CASQEQGSSNQPQHF. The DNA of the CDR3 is TGTGCCAGCCAAGAACAGGGGTCGAGCAATCAGCCCCAGCATTTT.

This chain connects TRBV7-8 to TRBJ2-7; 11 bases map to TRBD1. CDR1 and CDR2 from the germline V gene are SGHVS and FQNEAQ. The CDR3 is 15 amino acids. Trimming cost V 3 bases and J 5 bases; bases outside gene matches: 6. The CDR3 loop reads CASSFRTGGFNEQYF. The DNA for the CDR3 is TGTGCCAGCAGCTTCCGGACAGGGGGCTTCAACGAGCAGTACTTC.

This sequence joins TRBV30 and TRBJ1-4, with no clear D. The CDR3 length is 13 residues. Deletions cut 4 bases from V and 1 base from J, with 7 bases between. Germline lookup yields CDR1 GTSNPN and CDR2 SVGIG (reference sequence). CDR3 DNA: TGTGCCTGGAAAGCTGGAACTAATGAAAAACTGTTTTTT. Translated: CAWKAGTNEKLFF.

DNA for the CDR3: TGCGCCAGCAGCCAAGGGAGACAGGGGCCGAACACTGAAGCTTTCTTT. As protein: CASSQGRQGPNTEAFF. The chain couples TRBV4-3 to TRBJ1-1, with 8 bases identical to TRBD1. The CDR3 length is 16 residues. Per the germline V gene, CDR1 is LGHNA and CDR2 is YSLEER. The V and J ends lost 1 base and 1 base, in that order; junction bases with no gene match: 5.

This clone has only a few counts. The CDR3 protein is CASSPYISEAFF. The CDR3 DNA reads as TGTGCCAGCTCACCATACATTTCAGAAGCTTTCTTT. The V call is TRBV18, the J call TRBJ1-1, with D unresolved. This CDR3 comprises 12 residues. Looked up from germline, CDR1 is KGHSH and CDR2 is LQKENI. V was cut by 2 bases and J by 8 bases, with 9 bases left in between.

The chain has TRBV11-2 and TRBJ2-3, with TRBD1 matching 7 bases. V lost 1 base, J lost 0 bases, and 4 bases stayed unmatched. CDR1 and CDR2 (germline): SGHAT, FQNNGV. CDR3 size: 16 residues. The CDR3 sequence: CASSLGGQSSTDTQYF. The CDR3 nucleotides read TGTGCCAGCAGCTTAGGGGGACAGTCTAGCACAGATACGCAGTATTTT.

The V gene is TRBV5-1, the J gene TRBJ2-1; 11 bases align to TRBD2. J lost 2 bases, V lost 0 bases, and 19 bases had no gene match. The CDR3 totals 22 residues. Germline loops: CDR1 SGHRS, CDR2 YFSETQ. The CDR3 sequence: CASSLEGQGGLADWLAYNEQFF. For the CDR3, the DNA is TGCGCCAGCAGCTTGGAGGGGCAGGGGGGACTAGCGGACTGGCTGGCCTACAATGAGCAGTTCTTC.

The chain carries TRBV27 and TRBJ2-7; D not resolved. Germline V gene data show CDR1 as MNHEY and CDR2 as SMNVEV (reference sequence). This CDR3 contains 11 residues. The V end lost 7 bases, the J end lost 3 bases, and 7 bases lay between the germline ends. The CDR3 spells CASTDGYEQYF. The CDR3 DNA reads TGTGCCAGCACGGACGGCTACGAGCAGTACTTC.

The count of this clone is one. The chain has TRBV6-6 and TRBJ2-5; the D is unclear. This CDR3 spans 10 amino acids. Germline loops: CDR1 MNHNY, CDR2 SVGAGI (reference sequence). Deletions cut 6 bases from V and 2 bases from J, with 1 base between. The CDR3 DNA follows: TGTGCCAGCAGACAAGAGACCCAGTACTTC. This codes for CASRQETQYF.

The DNA for the CDR3 is TGTGCCAGCAGATATACAGGGGCAGCCGTGACTTTCTTT. Translation: CASRYTGAAVTFF. This chain uses TRBV7-2 with TRBJ1-1, with 7 bases matching TRBD1. Germline V gene sequence: CDR1 SGHTA, CDR2 FQGNSA. The CDR3 totals 13 residues. Trimming cost V 6 bases and J 12 bases; bases outside gene matches: 13.

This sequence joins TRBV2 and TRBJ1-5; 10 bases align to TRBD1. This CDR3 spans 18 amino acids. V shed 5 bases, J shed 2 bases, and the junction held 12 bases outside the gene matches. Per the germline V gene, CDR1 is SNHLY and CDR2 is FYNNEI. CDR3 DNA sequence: TGTGCCAGCAGTACGGGACAGGGGACCCCCATTGGCAATCAGCCCCAGCATTTT. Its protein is CASSTGQGTPIGNQPQHF.

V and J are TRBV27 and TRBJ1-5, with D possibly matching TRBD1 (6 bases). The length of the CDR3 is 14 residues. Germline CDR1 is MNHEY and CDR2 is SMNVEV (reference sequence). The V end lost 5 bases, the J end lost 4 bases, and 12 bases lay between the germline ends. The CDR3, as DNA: TGTGCCAGCAGTCTCTACAGGGAGAATCAGCCCCAGCATTTT. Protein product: CASSLYRENQPQHF.

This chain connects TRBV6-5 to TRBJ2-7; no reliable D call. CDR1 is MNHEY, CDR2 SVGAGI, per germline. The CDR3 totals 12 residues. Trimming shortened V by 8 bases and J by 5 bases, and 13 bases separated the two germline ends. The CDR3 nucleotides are TGTGCCAGCGGCTTGCACCCGGACGAGCAGTACTTC. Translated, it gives CASGLHPDEQYF.

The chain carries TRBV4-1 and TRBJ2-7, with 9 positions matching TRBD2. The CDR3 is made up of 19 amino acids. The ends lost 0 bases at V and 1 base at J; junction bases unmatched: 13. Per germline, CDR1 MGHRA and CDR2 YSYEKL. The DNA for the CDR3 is TGCGCCAGCAGCCAAGAAGGACCCGGCGAGCGGGAGGTTTCCTACGAGCAGTACTTC. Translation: CASSQEGPGEREVSYEQYF.

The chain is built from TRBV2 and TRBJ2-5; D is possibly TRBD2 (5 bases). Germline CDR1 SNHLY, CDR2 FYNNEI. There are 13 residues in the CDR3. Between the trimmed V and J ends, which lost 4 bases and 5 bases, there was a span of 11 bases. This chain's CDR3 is CASSVRRGETQYF. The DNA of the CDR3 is TGTGCCAGCAGTGTACGCCGCGGGGAGACCCAGTACTTC.

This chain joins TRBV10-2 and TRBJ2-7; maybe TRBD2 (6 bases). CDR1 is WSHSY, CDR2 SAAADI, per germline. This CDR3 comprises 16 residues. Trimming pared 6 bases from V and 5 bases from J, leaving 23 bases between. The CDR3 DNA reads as TGCGCCAGCAGCGGGAGATTCACGTATCCCTCTCACGAGCAGTACTTC. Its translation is CASSGRFTYPSHEQYF.

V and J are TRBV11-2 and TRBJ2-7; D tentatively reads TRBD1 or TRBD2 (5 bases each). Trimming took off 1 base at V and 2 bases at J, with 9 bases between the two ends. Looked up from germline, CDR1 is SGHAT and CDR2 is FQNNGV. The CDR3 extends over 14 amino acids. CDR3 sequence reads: CASSLARGPYEQYF. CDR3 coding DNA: TGTGCCAGCAGCTTAGCTCGGGGACCCTACGAGCAGTACTTC.

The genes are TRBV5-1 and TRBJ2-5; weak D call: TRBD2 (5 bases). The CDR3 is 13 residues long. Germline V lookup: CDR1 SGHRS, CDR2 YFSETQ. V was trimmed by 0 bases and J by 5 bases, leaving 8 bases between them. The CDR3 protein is CASSLERRETQYF. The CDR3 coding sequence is TGCGCCAGCAGCTTGGAGAGGAGGGAGACCCAGTACTTC.

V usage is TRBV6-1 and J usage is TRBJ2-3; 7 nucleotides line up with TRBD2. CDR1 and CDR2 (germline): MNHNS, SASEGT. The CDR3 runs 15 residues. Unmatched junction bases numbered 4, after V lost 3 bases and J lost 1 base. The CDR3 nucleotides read TGTGCCAGCAGTGAGGTTCGGGGGGGCACAGATACGCAGTATTTT. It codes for CASSEVRGGTDTQYF.

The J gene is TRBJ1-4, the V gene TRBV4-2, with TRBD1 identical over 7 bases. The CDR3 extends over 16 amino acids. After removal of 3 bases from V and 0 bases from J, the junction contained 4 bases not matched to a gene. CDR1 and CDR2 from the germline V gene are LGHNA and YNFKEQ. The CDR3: CASSQGGTATNEKLFF. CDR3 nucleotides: TGTGCCAGCAGCCAGGGTGGGACAGCAACTAATGAAAAACTGTTTTTT.

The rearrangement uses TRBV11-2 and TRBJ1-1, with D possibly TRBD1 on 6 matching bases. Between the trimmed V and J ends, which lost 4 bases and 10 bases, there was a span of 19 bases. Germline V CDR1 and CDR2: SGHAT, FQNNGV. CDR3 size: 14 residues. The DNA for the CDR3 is TGTGCCAGCAGCTCGGGGCTGGGGGGGCGCGGAGCTTTCTTT. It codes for CASSSGLGGRGAFF.

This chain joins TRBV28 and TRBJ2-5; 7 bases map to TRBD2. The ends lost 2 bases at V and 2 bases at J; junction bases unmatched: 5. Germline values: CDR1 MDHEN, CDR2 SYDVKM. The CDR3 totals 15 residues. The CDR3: CASSLGRGGQETQYF. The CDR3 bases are TGTGCCAGCAGTTTAGGGCGGGGAGGGCAAGAGACCCAGTACTTC.

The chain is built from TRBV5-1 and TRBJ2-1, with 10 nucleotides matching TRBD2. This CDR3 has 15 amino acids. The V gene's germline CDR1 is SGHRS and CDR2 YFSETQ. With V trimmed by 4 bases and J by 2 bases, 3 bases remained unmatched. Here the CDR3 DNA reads TGCGCCAGCAGCCCTAGCGGGAGTGCCTACAATGAGCAGTTCTTC. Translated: CASSPSGSAYNEQFF.

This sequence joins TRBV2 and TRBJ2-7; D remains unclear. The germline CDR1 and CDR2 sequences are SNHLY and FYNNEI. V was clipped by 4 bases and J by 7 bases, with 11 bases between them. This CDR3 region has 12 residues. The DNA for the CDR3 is TGTGCCAGCAGTGGACATTACAAGGAGCAGTACTTC. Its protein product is CASSGHYKEQYF.

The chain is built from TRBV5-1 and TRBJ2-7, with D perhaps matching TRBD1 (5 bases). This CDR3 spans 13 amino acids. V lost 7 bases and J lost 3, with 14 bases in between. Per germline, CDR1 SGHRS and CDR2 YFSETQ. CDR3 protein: CASSPGAYYEQYF. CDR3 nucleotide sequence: TGCGCCAGCTCTCCTGGGGCTTACTACGAGCAGTACTTC.

CDR3 sequence reads: CASSKGQNTNSNQPQHF. The CDR3 bases are TGTGCCAGCAGCAAGGGACAGAATACCAATAGCAATCAGCCCCAGCATTTT. The chain uses TRBV11-2 and TRBJ1-5; 7 positions match TRBD1. The CDR3 extends over 17 amino acids. After removal of 5 bases from V and 0 bases from J, the junction contained 10 bases not matched to a gene. Germline loops: CDR1 SGHAT, CDR2 FQNNGV.

This CDR3 reads CASTGWGYQETQYF. In DNA form, the CDR3 reads TGTGCCAGCACCGGGTGGGGGTACCAAGAGACCCAGTACTTC. This chain joins TRBV5-5 and TRBJ2-5, with D perhaps matching TRBD1 or TRBD2 (5 bases each). The CDR3 runs to 14 residues. Germline CDR1 is SGHKS and CDR2 is YYEKEE (reference sequence). With 6 bases removed from V and 0 bases from J, the gap between germline ends came to 12 bases.

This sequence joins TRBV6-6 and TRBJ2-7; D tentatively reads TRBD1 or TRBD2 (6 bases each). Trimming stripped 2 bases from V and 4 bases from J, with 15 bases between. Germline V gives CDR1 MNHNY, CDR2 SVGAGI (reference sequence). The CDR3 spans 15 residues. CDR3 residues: CASSYTGASGYEQYF. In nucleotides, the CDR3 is TGTGCCAGCAGTTACACGGGGGCGAGCGGGTACGAGCAGTACTTC.

The CDR3 here is CASSSDLTDTQYF. CDR3 DNA: TGTGCCAGCAGCTCTGACCTCACAGATACGCAGTATTTT. The V gene is TRBV7-3, the J gene TRBJ2-3; D unresolved. V lost 4 bases, J lost 2 bases, and 7 bases lay in between. The germline V gene encodes CDR1 SGHTA and CDR2 FQGTGA. The CDR3 spans 13 residues.

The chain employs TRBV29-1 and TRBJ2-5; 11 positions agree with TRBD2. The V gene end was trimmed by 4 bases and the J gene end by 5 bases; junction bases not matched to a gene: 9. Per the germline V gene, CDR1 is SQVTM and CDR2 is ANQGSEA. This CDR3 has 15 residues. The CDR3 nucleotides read TGCAGCGTTGTTGGAATAGCGGGGGGGGAGGAGACCCAGTACTTC. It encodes CSVVGIAGGEETQYF.

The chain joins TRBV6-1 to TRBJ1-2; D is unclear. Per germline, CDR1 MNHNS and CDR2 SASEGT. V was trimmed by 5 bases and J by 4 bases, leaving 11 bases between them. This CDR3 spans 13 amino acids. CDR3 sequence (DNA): TGTGCCAGCAGTCCCTTAGGTACCTATGGCTACACCTTC. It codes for CASSPLGTYGYTF.

This CDR3 reads CAWSYGENQPQHF. The CDR3 DNA is TGTGCCTGGAGTTACGGGGAGAATCAGCCCCAGCATTTT. This chain joins TRBV30 and TRBJ1-5, with unresolved D. Looked up from germline, CDR1 is GTSNPN and CDR2 is SVGIG (reference sequence). This CDR3 contains 13 residues. Trimming took off 2 bases at V and 4 bases at J, with 9 bases between the two ends.